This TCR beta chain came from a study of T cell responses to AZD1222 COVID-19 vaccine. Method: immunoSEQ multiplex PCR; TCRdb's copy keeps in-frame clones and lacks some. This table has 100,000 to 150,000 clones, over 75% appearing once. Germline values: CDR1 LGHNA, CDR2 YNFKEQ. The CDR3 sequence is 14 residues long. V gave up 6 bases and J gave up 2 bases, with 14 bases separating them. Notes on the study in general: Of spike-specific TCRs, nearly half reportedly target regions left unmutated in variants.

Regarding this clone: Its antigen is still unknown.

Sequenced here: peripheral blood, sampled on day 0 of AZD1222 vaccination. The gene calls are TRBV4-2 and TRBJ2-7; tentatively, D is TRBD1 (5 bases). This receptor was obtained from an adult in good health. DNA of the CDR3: TGTGCCAGCAGTCGTACAGGTTATCCCTACGAGCAGTACTTC. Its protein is CASSRTGYPYEQYF.